The T cell receptor (beta chain) described here comes from a study of cytomegalovirus exposure and HLA in healthy donors. Turning to the study itself: Genotyping showed about 80% of roughly 390 donors falling in the Caucasian-associated ancestry cluster. Findings of the study overall: Associated with cytomegalovirus, according to the listing, were 150 to 200 TCR beta chains. A later analysis linked a missense DCLRE1C variant to TCR beta V- and J-gene trimming.

13 Jbeta primers and 60 Vbeta primers were used for the PCR. Clones were sequenced by immunoSEQ multiplex PCR, and TCRdb holds only the in-frame ones, with some missing. The sample has about 82,000 clones. In germline, CDR1 is DFQATT, CDR2 SNEGSKA (reference sequence). The CDR3 extends over 11 amino acids. V was clipped by 0 bases and J by 7 bases, with 6 bases between them. A remark on this clone: The antigen remains unidentified.

The sequencing input was PBMCs. The rearrangement links TRBV20-1 to TRBJ1-1; no definite D call. This TCR was sampled from a woman in her thirties in good health and CMV-seronegative. In nucleotides, the CDR3 is TGCAGTGCTAGAGACAGGCGTGAAGCTTTCTTT. This gives the protein CSARDRREAFF.